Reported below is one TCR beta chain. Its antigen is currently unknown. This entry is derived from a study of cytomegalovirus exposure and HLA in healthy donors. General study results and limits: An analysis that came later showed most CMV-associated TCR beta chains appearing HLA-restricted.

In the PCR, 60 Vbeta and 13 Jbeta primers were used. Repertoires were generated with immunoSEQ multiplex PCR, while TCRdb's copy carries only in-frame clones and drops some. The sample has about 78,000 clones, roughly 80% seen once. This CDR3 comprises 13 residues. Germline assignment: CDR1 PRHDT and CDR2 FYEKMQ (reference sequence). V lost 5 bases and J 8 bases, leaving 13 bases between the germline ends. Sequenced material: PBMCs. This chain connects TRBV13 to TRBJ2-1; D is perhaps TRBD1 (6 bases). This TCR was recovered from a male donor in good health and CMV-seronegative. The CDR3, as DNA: TGTGCCAGCAGCGGGAGACAGGCCCATGAGCAGTTCTTC. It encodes CASSGRQAHEQFF.